The 15 T cell receptor beta chains below all came from one sample that was sequenced in a study of Graves' ophthalmopathy and Graves' hyperthyroidism. Scientists amplified the TCR beta CDR3 regions from RNA transcripts. HTBI primers served in a first-round RT-PCR, which a second-round multiplex PCR followed. TCRdb re-analysed the multiplex PCR reads in MiXCR, keeping a single row per CDR3 protein. The sample includes some 350,000 distinct CDR3 sequences, approximately 18% of them seen just once. The specimen sequenced was peripheral blood. The receptors come from an adult woman with stable Graves' hyperthyroidism.

This clonotype has ten or more counts. The chain links TRBV28 to TRBJ2-7; TRBD1 matches at 8 bases. Per germline, CDR1 MDHEN and CDR2 SYDVKM. The J segment lost 0 bases and the V segment lost 7 bases, leaving 14 bases of the junction unmatched. This CDR3 has 17 amino acids. CDR3 coding DNA: TGTGCCAGCACCTCAACGGGCAGGACAGGGAGCTCCTACGAGCAGTACTTC. Translated: CASTSTGRTGSSYEQYF.

Ten or more counts support this clonotype. The chain couples TRBV28 to TRBJ1-5, with D possibly being TRBD1 (5 bases). CDR1 and CDR2 (germline): MDHEN, SYDVKM. The ends were cut back, 5 bases at V and 10 bases at J, with 15 bases in the middle. This CDR3 spans 13 amino acids. The CDR3 coding sequence is TGTGCCAGCAGTGGGGCCCGGGTGGGCCCCCAGCATTTT. Its translation: CASSGARVGPQHF. The variable domain in full, with the rest retrieved from reference TRBV28 and TRBJ1-5, is DVKVTQSSRYLVKRTGEKVFLECVQDMDHENMFWYRQDPGLGLRLIYFSYDVKMKEKGDIPEGYSVSREKKERFSLILESASTNQTSMYLCASSGARVGPQHFGDGTRLSIL.

This clonotype has ten or more counts. The chain employs TRBV29-1 and TRBJ2-5; 7 nucleotides agree with TRBD1. V dropped 4 bases and J dropped 4; count of bases not matched to a gene: 12. This CDR3 is 15 amino acids long. Germline V CDR1 and CDR2: SQVTM, ANQGSEA. The DNA for the CDR3 is TGCAGCGTTGGGGGTTTTGTTGCAGGGGGAGAGACCCAGTACTTC. It codes for CSVGGFVAGGETQYF.

This clonotype has at least ten counts. The chain uses TRBV28 and TRBJ1-5; D not certain. The ends were cut back, 2 bases at V and 0 bases at J, with 5 bases in the middle. This CDR3 is 14 amino acids long. Germline assignment: CDR1 MDHEN and CDR2 SYDVKM. The CDR3 bases are TGTGCCAGCAGTTTACATAGTAGCAATCAGCCCCAGCATTTT. Residues: CASSLHSSNQPQHF.

The V and J genes are TRBV6-1 and TRBJ1-2; TRBD1 matches at 10 bases. Trimming cost V 6 bases and J 4 bases; bases outside gene matches: 8. The germline V gene encodes CDR1 MNHNS and CDR2 SASEGT. This CDR3 is built from 15 residues. CDR3 in amino acids: CASRKTGGAGYGYTF. The CDR3 nucleotides read TGTGCCAGCAGAAAGACAGGGGGCGCCGGCTATGGCTACACCTTC.

This clonotype was observed at least ten times. The CDR3 here is CASSGTGGTYEQYF. DNA of the CDR3: TGTGCCAGTAGTGGGACAGGGGGAACCTACGAGCAGTACTTC. This sequence joins TRBV19 and TRBJ2-7, with 11 bases aligning to TRBD1. V gave up 5 bases and J gave up 2 bases; unmatched junction bases: 2. The CDR3 runs to 14 residues. Germline V CDR1 and CDR2: LNHDA, SQIVND (reference sequence).

There are many counts of this clonotype. The gene calls are TRBV19 and TRBJ2-7, with a weak D call TRBD1 (6 bases). Germline V gene data show CDR1 as LNHDA and CDR2 as SQIVND (reference sequence). The CDR3 is 14 residues long. V was clipped by 4 bases and J by 1 base, with 11 bases between them. CDR3 sequence (DNA): TGTGCCAGTAGTACCCGGGACATTTCCTACGAGCAGTACTTC. Amino acids: CASSTRDISYEQYF.

Ten or more counts support this clonotype. This chain uses TRBV7-9 with TRBJ1-6; D may be TRBD1 (6 bases). V lost 6 bases and J lost 7, with 16 bases in between. CDR3 size: 15 residues. The germline gives CDR1 SEHNR, CDR2 FQNEAQ (reference sequence). CDR3 nucleotide sequence: TGTGCCAGCAGATCCGTACAGGGTGCGAATTCACCCCTCCACTTT. Translated: CASRSVQGANSPLHF.

The chain uses TRBV11-2 and TRBJ2-5; tentatively, D is TRBD2 (5 bases). The CDR3 covers 16 residues. Germline loops: CDR1 SGHAT, CDR2 FQNNGV. Trimming removed 2 bases from V and 5 bases from J, with 18 bases in between. CDR3 bases: TGTGCCAGCAGCTTAAGACAAATTCTAGCCCGGGAGACCCAGTACTTC. Its translation is CASSLRQILARETQYF.

This clonotype came up once. The V gene is TRBV6-4, the J gene TRBJ1-2; D gene unclear. There are 11 residues in the CDR3. Trimming removed 3 bases from V and 7 bases from J, with 6 bases in between. Germline-derived CDR1 and CDR2 are MRHNA and SNTAGT. The CDR3 nucleotides read TGTGCCAGCAGTGAAATCGGTGGCTACACCTTC. Its protein is CASSEIGGYTF.

This clonotype was seen many times. The rearrangement links TRBV6-5 to TRBJ1-5; maybe TRBD1 (5 bases). The CDR3 is 13 amino acids. V was trimmed by 4 bases and J by 6 bases, leaving 10 bases between them. Germline V gene sequence: CDR1 MNHEY, CDR2 SVGAGI. CDR3 sequence: CASSSQGIQPQHF. The CDR3 nucleotides read TGTGCCAGCAGTTCCCAGGGAATTCAGCCCCAGCATTTT.

This clonotype was detected ten times or more. V is TRBV18 and J is TRBJ2-7; D uncertain. Germline CDR1 and CDR2: KGHSH and LQKENI. V was pared by 5 bases and J by 5 bases, with 13 bases between. The CDR3 runs to 13 residues. The CDR3 coding sequence is TGTGCCAGCTCAAACACGGTTCGGGACGAGCAGTACTTC. The encoded protein is CASSNTVRDEQYF.

This clonotype was picked up many times. This chain links TRBV15 with TRBJ2-7; 12 nucleotides line up with TRBD2. This CDR3 region has 13 residues. The germline V gene has CDR1 LNHNV and CDR2 YYDKDF (reference sequence). V gave up 4 bases and J gave up 6 bases; unmatched junction bases: 1. The CDR3 coding sequence is TGTGCCACCAGCACTAGCGGGAGGGTCGAGCAGTACTTC. Translated: CATSTSGRVEQYF. The complete variable domain, with remaining parts taken from reference TRBV15 and TRBJ2-7, reads DAMVIQNPRYQVTQFGKPVTLSCSQTLNHNVMYWYQQKSSQAPKLLFHYYDKDFNNEADTPDNFQSRRPNTSFCFLDIRSPGLGDTAMYLCATSTSGRVEQYFGPGTRLTVT.

This clonotype was counted between two and nine times. The rearrangement joins TRBV6-1 to TRBJ1-1; tentatively, D is TRBD1 (5 bases). The length of the CDR3 is 14 residues. Trimming cost V 7 bases and J 2 bases, with 14 bases left between them. Germline V gives CDR1 MNHNS, CDR2 SASEGT. CDR3 DNA: TGTGCCAGCACTCCGGGACCCCGAAACACTGAAGCTTTCTTT. Amino acids: CASTPGPRNTEAFF.

This clonotype was seen only a few times. The chain is built from TRBV27 and TRBJ2-1; 11 positions match TRBD2. The CDR3 has 16 amino acids. In germline, CDR1 is MNHEY, CDR2 SMNVEV (reference sequence). With 7 bases clipped from V and 3 bases from J, the junction kept 8 bases outside the gene matches. In DNA form, the CDR3 reads TGTGCCAGCAACCCCATAGCGGGAGGGTTCTACAATGAGCAGTTCTTC. This encodes CASNPIAGGFYNEQFF.